The sequence of this T cell receptor (beta chain) was determined in a study of T cell responses to AZD1222 COVID-19 vaccine. This clone was seen only once. Its matching antigen is unknown. The V end lost 4 bases, the J end lost 6 bases, and 5 bases lay between the germline ends. The germline CDR1 and CDR2 sequences are SGHAT and FQNNGV. CDR3 length: 11 residues. Regarding the study as a whole: No repertoire was sampled before or during the peak T cell response, only after it. Mostly white British, mostly female donors; authors suggested clonal diversity may be underestimated. Spike was spanned by vaccine-associated CD4 TCRs, which were dominant at 160-218 and 743-854. Once two AZD1222 doses were given, Spike-specific TCR breadth and depth went up.

TCRdb's table, derived via immunoSEQ multiplex PCR, lists solely in-frame clones and lacks some. The data contain 150,000 to 200,000 clones, 90% of them seen just once; the ten biggest clones take up about 6%. This TCR came from an adult who received the AZD1222 COVID-19 vaccine. This material consisted of peripheral blood, taken 28 days after the second AZD1222 dose. This rearrangement joins TRBV11-2 to TRBJ2-3; no firm D call. The CDR3 DNA follows: TGTGCCAGCAGCTACTACGATACGCAGTATTTT. Translating it yields CASSYYDTQYF.